The clone carrying this TCR beta chain appeared a few times. No antigen is known for it. Only CD45RO-negative cells positively selected for CCR7 counted as naive CD8 cells, so terminally differentiated effector memory CD45RA+ cells were excluded. Participating donors were healthy, HIV-negative adults free of recent acute infections or vaccinations. V was clipped by 0 bases and J by 14 bases, with 8 bases between them. Germline V gene data show CDR1 as DFQATT and CDR2 as SNEGSKA (reference sequence). The CDR3 consists of 11 residues. The sample is drawn from a study of shared clonotypes between healthy human individuals. Study-wide results and limits: Investigators collected only blood, and repertoires in tissues likely differ. In general, naive subsets displayed greater estimated richness than memory subsets did.

Method: immunoSEQ multiplex PCR; TCRdb's copy keeps in-frame clones and lacks some. The sample gives about 2 million clones, about 95% of which show up once; roughly 1.1% is in the top ten. The J gene is TRBJ1-6, the V gene TRBV20-1; D may be TRBD1 (5 bases). Sample: naive CD8+ T cells sorted from blood. This receptor was taken from a man in his late teens or twenties in good health. The CDR3 DNA sequence: TGCAGTGCTAGAGAGGACAAGTCCCTCCACTTT. Translation gives CSAREDKSLHF.